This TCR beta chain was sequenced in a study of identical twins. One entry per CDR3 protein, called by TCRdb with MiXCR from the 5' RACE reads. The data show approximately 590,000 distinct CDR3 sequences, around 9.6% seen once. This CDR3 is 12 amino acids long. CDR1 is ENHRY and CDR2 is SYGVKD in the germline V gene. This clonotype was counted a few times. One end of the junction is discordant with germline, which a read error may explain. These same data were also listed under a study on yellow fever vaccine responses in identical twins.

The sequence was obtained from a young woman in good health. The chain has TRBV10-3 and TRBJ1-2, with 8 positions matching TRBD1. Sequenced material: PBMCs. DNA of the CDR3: TGTGCCATCAGTGAAGGGACAGGCTACGTCCTCTTC. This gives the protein CAISEGTGYVLF.